This passage covers 21 T cell receptor beta chains from one sample sequenced in a study of regulatory T cells in long-lasting Graves disease. Time point: newly diagnosed GD, antithyroid drugs for less than 3 months. PBMCs provided the RNA from which the TCR library was made. Investigators prepared the TCR beta libraries by applying iRepertoire HTBI primers and Arm-PCR of CDR3 regions. TCRdb re-called the multiplex PCR reads through MiXCR, storing one row per CDR3 protein. The data hold about 500,000 distinct CDR3 sequences, with under 20% observed a single time. The same specimen was also included in a second study, on T cells in Graves' hyperthyroidism and ophthalmopathy.

Here the sequenced sample was peripheral blood mononuclear cells (PBMCs), taken at new diagnosis, from a patient treated with antithyroid drugs. The receptors come from a man in his forties with Graves disease.

This clonotype came up a few times. CDR3 loop: CASSYSLGWPQHF. The DNA of the CDR3 is TGTGCCAGCAGTTATAGCCTCGGGTGGCCCCAGCATTTT. The genes are TRBV6-5 and TRBJ1-5; no definite D call. The V end lost 3 bases, the J end lost 9 bases, and 12 bases lay between the germline ends. This CDR3 comprises 13 residues. The germline V gene encodes CDR1 MNHEY and CDR2 SVGAGI.

The CDR3 nucleotides are TGTGCCAGCAGTTTAATACCAACTAACTATGGCTACACCTTC. This sequence encodes CASSLIPTNYGYTF. The gene calls are TRBV12-3 or TRBV12-4 and TRBJ1-2, with D uncertain. There are 14 residues in the CDR3. Trimming took 2 bases from V and 0 from J, leaving 7 bases between them.

A note on this clonotype: Germline and junction disagree at one end, which may indicate a read error. This chain joins TRBV29-1 and TRBJ1-2, with 8 bases matching TRBD1. The CDR3 extends over 12 amino acids. CDR1 is SQVTM, CDR2 ANQGSEA, per germline. The CDR3 is CGVVTGVYGYTF. CDR3 nucleotides: TGCGGCGTTGTGACAGGGGTATATGGCTACACCTTC.

This clonotype was seen a few times. The chain has TRBV5-1 and TRBJ2-1; 12 bases align to TRBD2. There are 16 residues in the CDR3. V was clipped by 4 bases and J by 7 bases; unmatched bases: 9. The germline V gene has CDR1 SGHRS and CDR2 YFSETQ. This chain's CDR3 is CASSIVLAGGLNEQFF. The DNA for the CDR3 is TGCGCCAGCAGCATAGTCCTAGCGGGAGGGTTGAATGAGCAGTTCTTC.

This clonotype was observed at least ten times. J is TRBJ1-5 and V is TRBV20-1, with a weak D call TRBD1 (5 bases). The CDR3 loop spans 13 amino acids. CDR1 and CDR2 from the germline V gene are DFQATT and SNEGSKA (reference sequence). Trimming removed 3 bases from V and 2 bases from J, with 8 bases in between. CDR3 DNA: TGCAGTGCTAGGAGGGACGGCAATCAGCCCCAGCATTTT. Translated, it gives CSARRDGNQPQHF.

V and J are TRBV24-1 and TRBJ2-3; 8 nucleotides line up with TRBD2. This CDR3 spans 14 amino acids. Germline V CDR1 and CDR2: KGHDR, SFDVKD. Trimming removed 9 bases from V and 8 bases from J; junction bases left unmatched: 12. Here the CDR3 DNA reads TGTGCCACCGGTATCTCGGGGGGGCCCTCTACGCAGTATTTT. It codes for CATGISGGPSTQYF.

CDR3 DNA: TGTGCCAGCAGCCTCGGGACTAGCGGGATCCAAGAGACCCAGTACTTC. It translates to CASSLGTSGIQETQYF. This chain connects TRBV5-8 to TRBJ2-1; TRBD2 agrees at 13 bases. The DNA end is a closer match to TRBJ2-5, so the J assignment may be wrong. Germline values: CDR1 SGHTS, CDR2 YDEGEE. The CDR3 totals 16 residues.

The CDR3 sequence is CAISEGRVQETQYF. DNA of the CDR3: TGTGCCATCAGTGAGGGCAGGGTACAAGAGACCCAGTACTTC. This rearrangement joins TRBV10-3 to TRBJ2-5, with D possibly matching TRBD1 (5 bases). Germline V gives CDR1 ENHRY, CDR2 SYGVKD. The CDR3 covers 14 residues. Trimming shortened V by 2 bases and J by 2 bases, and 9 bases separated the two germline ends.

The chain carries TRBV12-5 and TRBJ2-7; 8 positions agree with TRBD2. CDR1 and CDR2 (germline): LGHNT, FRNRAP. J was trimmed by 3 bases and V by 7 bases; bases with no gene match: 14. The CDR3 is 16 residues long. CDR3 in amino acids: CASAFNTGTSDYEQYF. CDR3 nucleotide sequence: TGTGCTAGTGCCTTCAACACCGGGACTAGTGACTACGAGCAGTACTTC.

The chain joins TRBV9 to TRBJ2-1; 9 bases are a match to TRBD2. The germline CDR1 and CDR2 sequences are SGDLS and YYNGEE. The CDR3 extends over 13 amino acids. J was trimmed by 9 bases and V by 3 bases; bases with no gene match: 4. CDR3 sequence: CASSDSGRGEQFF. The CDR3 DNA follows: TGTGCCAGCAGCGATAGCGGGAGAGGTGAGCAGTTCTTC. Looking up the rest from reference TRBV9 and TRBJ2-1 gives the full variable domain: DSGVTQTPKHLITATGQRVTLRCSPRSGDLSVYWYQQSLDQGLQFLIQYYNGEERAKGNILERFSAQQFPDLHSELNLSSLELGDSALYFCASSDSGRGEQFFGPGTRLTVL.

The chain is built from TRBV6-5 and TRBJ1-3; no clear D gene. Germline V gene lookup returns CDR1 MNHEY and CDR2 SVGAGI. The CDR3 is made up of 15 amino acids. V was cut by 2 bases and J by 2 bases, with 10 bases left in between. The CDR3 is CASSYEAVPGNTIYF. The CDR3 DNA reads as TGTGCCAGCAGTTACGAGGCAGTACCTGGAAACACCATATATTTT.

This clonotype came up many times. The genes are TRBV2 and TRBJ2-1; possible D gene TRBD1, 6 bases. Looked up from germline, CDR1 is SNHLY and CDR2 is FYNNEI. Trimming cost V 2 bases and J 8 bases, with 13 bases left between them. CDR3 length: 14 amino acids. The CDR3 nucleotides are TGTGCCAGCAGTGAAATTCAGGGGTTTGATGAGCAGTTCTTC. This codes for CASSEIQGFDEQFF.

This clonotype was seen many times. This chain uses TRBV6-2 or TRBV6-3 with TRBJ2-1, with 13 positions matching TRBD2. This CDR3 is built from 16 residues. CDR1 and CDR2 (germline): MNHEY, SVGEGT. Unmatched junction bases numbered 3, after V lost 2 bases and J lost 5 bases. The CDR3 protein is CASSYKGLAGDNEQFF. The DNA for the CDR3 is TGTGCCAGCAGTTACAAAGGACTAGCGGGAGACAATGAGCAGTTCTTC.

In this sample, this clonotype turned up many times. The chain carries TRBV28 and TRBJ2-3; 14 positions agree with TRBD2. J lost 5 bases, V lost 6 bases, and 4 bases had no gene match. The CDR3 is made up of 15 amino acids. The germline gives CDR1 MDHEN, CDR2 SYDVKM. The CDR3 loop is CASRGLAGALDTQYF. The DNA of the CDR3 is TGTGCCAGCAGGGGACTAGCGGGAGCCCTAGATACGCAGTATTTT.

Many counts were recorded for this clonotype. V usage is TRBV6-1 and J usage is TRBJ2-1; TRBD1 aligns across 7 bases. V lost 6 bases to trimming and J lost 7 bases; unmatched junction nucleotides: 12. The CDR3 is 15 residues long. The germline V gene encodes CDR1 MNHNS and CDR2 SASEGT. CDR3 loop: CASREDRSGSNEQFF. DNA of the CDR3: TGTGCCAGCAGGGAGGACAGGTCGGGAAGTAATGAGCAGTTCTTC.

This clonotype occurred a few times. This chain connects TRBV12-3 or TRBV12-4 to TRBJ2-7; TRBD2 is a possible D gene (5 bases). The CDR3 spans 14 residues. V shed 2 bases and J shed 6 bases, with 14 bases lying between them. CDR3 protein: CASSLFLGRGEQYF. CDR3 bases: TGTGCCAGCAGTTTATTTCTGGGTCGGGGCGAGCAGTACTTC.

The CDR3 protein is CASSLGNRRYNEQFF. The CDR3 region has the DNA TGCGCCAGCAGCTTGGGGAATCGACGGTACAATGAGCAGTTCTTC. This chain connects TRBV5-1 to TRBJ2-1; D remains ambiguous. Germline CDR1 is SGHRS and CDR2 is YFSETQ. V was pared by 0 bases and J by 4 bases, with 11 bases between. The CDR3 has 15 amino acids.

This clonotype was counted many times. CDR3 in amino acids: CASSGRQGAGEQYF. CDR3 nucleotides: TGTGCCAGCAGTGGTAGGCAGGGGGCGGGCGAGCAGTACTTC. The J gene is TRBJ2-7, the V gene TRBV9; 8 nucleotides line up with TRBD1. The ends lost 5 bases at V and 6 bases at J; junction bases unmatched: 10. The germline CDR1 and CDR2 sequences are SGDLS and YYNGEE. The CDR3 sequence is 14 residues long.

This clonotype was counted a few times. CDR3 coding DNA: TGTGCCACCAGTGACTTGACAGGGAGCTCCTACAATGAGCAGTTCTTC. This encodes CATSDLTGSSYNEQFF. V gene TRBV24-1 combines with J gene TRBJ2-1; 7 positions agree with TRBD1. CDR3 size: 16 residues. V lost 4 bases and J lost 0; bases outside the gene matches: 5. CDR1 and CDR2 (germline): KGHDR, SFDVKD.

The table lists this clonotype with a few counts. The chain joins TRBV20-1 to TRBJ1-5, with 10 bases that match TRBD1. V shed 0 bases, J shed 1 base, and the junction held 3 bases outside the gene matches. Germline V gene sequence: CDR1 DFQATT, CDR2 SNEGSKA (reference sequence). The CDR3 has 16 amino acids. The CDR3 reads CSARDWDRGSNQPQHF. For the CDR3, the DNA is TGCAGTGCTAGAGATTGGGACAGGGGAAGCAATCAGCCCCAGCATTTT.

This clonotype has ten or more counts. As DNA, the CDR3 is TGCAGTGCTATCTCGGTAGGCGCCACCCTCGAGCAGTACTTC. Its translation is CSAISVGATLEQYF. The chain couples TRBV20-1 to TRBJ2-7; D unresolved. V was clipped by 4 bases and J by 6 bases, with 19 bases between them. CDR1 and CDR2 (germline): DFQATT, SNEGSKA (reference sequence). The CDR3 is 14 amino acids.